This T cell receptor beta chain was recovered during a study of blood T cell repertoires in COVID-19. Across the whole study: The United States, Italy and Spain provided the acute and convalescent COVID-19 samples. The analysed material was cDNA or gDNA that came from T cells, B-cell-depleted T cells, or PBMCs.

This CDR3 has 12 amino acids. The ends lost 8 bases at V and 7 bases at J; junction bases unmatched: 7. Germline assignment: CDR1 SNHLY and CDR2 FYNNEI. Study processing details: Reference gene primers were amplified, and this amplification served to estimate nucleated cell counts. TCRdb's copy holds only in-frame clones and misses some; the assay was immunoSEQ multiplex PCR. That table supplies the V and J calls and clone size; D and trimming were determined from the DNA. The data hold some 17,000 clones, with about 90% observed a single time. This clone was recorded a few times. V gene TRBV2 combines with J gene TRBJ1-2; 7 bases fit TRBD1. Sequencing used peripheral blood. The receptor was isolated from a middle-aged man with active COVID-19. Here the CDR3 DNA reads TGTGCCAGCTCAGACAGGGACCCTGGCTACACCTTC. Protein product: CASSDRDPGYTF.